This T cell receptor beta chain was identified in a study of cytomegalovirus exposure and HLA in healthy donors. This PCR relied on a set of 60 Vbeta primers and 13 Jbeta primers. Measured with immunoSEQ multiplex PCR; TCRdb has only the in-frame clones, and not every one. The listing contains around 74,000 clones. Losses at the gene ends were 8 bases for V and 4 bases for J; bases not matched to a gene: 8. The CDR3 is made up of 14 amino acids. The germline CDR1 and CDR2 sequences are MNHNS and SASEGT. Sequencing input: PBMCs. The chain has TRBV6-1 and TRBJ2-1; 7 nucleotides line up with TRBD1. This TCR was recovered from a man in his thirties or forties in good health and CMV-seronegative. The CDR3 bases are TGTGCCAGCTCCGACAGGGTACAATACAATGAGCAGTTCTTC. Translated: CASSDRVQYNEQFF.